Below, 18 T cell receptor beta chains from the same sample are listed, as sequenced in a study of T-cell reconstitution after alpha-beta-depleted transplantation in children. It was with unique molecular identifiers that the TCRbeta library was prepared. TCRdb independently ran MiXCR on the PCR reads; one entry per CDR3 protein. The sample lists 200,000 to 300,000 distinct CDR3 sequences; 6.5% to 10% were seen once. The specimen was PBMCs, mostly from graft donor cells, collected 180 days after TCRalphabeta/CD19-depleted stem cell transplant. These receptors were obtained from a male patient between 5 and 17 years old who had a stem cell transplant for acute lymphoblastic leukemia, so the T cells may come from the graft donor.

This clonotype was recorded at least ten times. This chain's CDR3 is CASSLQAGVWPEQYF. Written as DNA, the CDR3 is TGTGCCAGCAGCTTGCAAGCGGGAGTCTGGCCCGAGCAGTACTTC. The chain carries TRBV5-5 and TRBJ2-7, with 8 bases fitting TRBD2. Germline trimming cut 1 base from V and 6 bases from J; bases unmatched to any gene: 9. The CDR3 sequence is 15 residues long. CDR1 and CDR2 (germline): SGHKS, YYEKEE (reference sequence). Supplemented by reference TRBV5-5 and TRBJ2-7, the full variable domain reads DAGVTQSPTHLIKTRGQQVTLRCSPISGHKSVSWYQQVLGQGPQFIFQYYEKEERGRGNFPDRFSARQFPNYSSELNVNALLLGDSALYLCASSLQAGVWPEQYFGPGTRLTVT.

This clonotype was seen many times. The chain couples TRBV20-1 to TRBJ2-7; a weak D match, TRBD2 (5 bases). V lost 4 bases, J lost 2 bases, and 15 bases lay in between. CDR1 is DFQATT, CDR2 SNEGSKA, per germline (reference sequence). This CDR3 region has 14 residues. As DNA, the CDR3 is TGCAGTGCTAAGGGCCGGGGTTCAACCTACGAGCAGTACTTC. Residues: CSAKGRGSTYEQYF.

The chain carries TRBV20-1 and TRBJ2-7; no clear D gene. Germline-derived CDR1 and CDR2 are DFQATT and SNEGSKA (reference sequence). V lost 0 bases and J lost 5, with 14 bases in between. The CDR3 spans 14 residues. This CDR3 is CSAREPVVFHEQYF. CDR3 bases: TGCAGTGCTAGAGAACCGGTGGTATTCCACGAGCAGTACTTC.

With respect to this clonotype: Given a much more abundant clone one base away, this may be a read error. CDR3 region: CASRRLSGRDQPQHF. DNA of the CDR3: TGTGCCAGCAGGCGTCTCTCGGGGCGCGATCAGCCCCAGCATTTT. The J gene is TRBJ1-5, the V gene TRBV6-1; possible D gene TRBD1, 5 bases. CDR1 and CDR2 (germline): MNHNS, SASEGT. The CDR3 runs 15 residues. V lost 6 bases to trimming and J lost 5 bases, with 17 bases between them.

This clonotype was recorded many times. The V gene is TRBV6-5, the J gene TRBJ2-3; perhaps TRBD2 as D (6 bases). The CDR3 loop spans 17 amino acids. With 6 bases removed from V and 0 bases from J, the gap between germline ends came to 19 bases. Germline values: CDR1 MNHEY, CDR2 SVGAGI. As DNA, the CDR3 is TGTGCCAGCAGCCGCTACCCTTGGGCGGGGAGCACAGATACGCAGTATTTT. This sequence encodes CASSRYPWAGSTDTQYF.

This clonotype was seen many times. The chain combines TRBV5-1 with TRBJ1-1; tentatively, D is TRBD1 (5 bases). Trimming removed 1 base at V and 1 base at J, with 8 bases between. This CDR3 spans 14 amino acids. Germline V gene lookup returns CDR1 SGHRS and CDR2 YFSETQ. Here the CDR3 reads CASSLTRANTEAFF. The CDR3 nucleotides are TGCGCCAGCAGCTTGACCAGGGCGAACACTGAAGCTTTCTTT.

Points on this clonotype: Since a much larger clone is just one base distant, this may be a read error. Likely a read error: the CDR3 ends without its conserved phenylalanine or tryptophan. Here the CDR3 DNA reads TGCGCCAGCAGCCCAGGGACAGGGGGCGCAGATACGCAGTATATT. Translating it yields CASSPGTGGADTQYI. The J gene is TRBJ2-3, the V gene TRBV5-1, with 12 bases identical to TRBD1. V gave up 4 bases and J gave up 4 bases; unmatched junction bases: 4. The germline CDR1 and CDR2 sequences are SGHRS and YFSETQ. The CDR3 sequence is 15 residues long.

This clonotype was recorded many times. The chain employs TRBV18 and TRBJ1-1; tentatively, D is TRBD1 (6 bases). Germline V gene data show CDR1 as KGHSH and CDR2 as LQKENI. V lost 3 bases and J lost 3, with 20 bases in between. The CDR3 covers 17 residues. The DNA for the CDR3 is TGTGCCAGCTCACCCCCACAGGGAGGGAAGACAGACACTGAAGCTTTCTTT. Its translation: CASSPPQGGKTDTEAFF.

This clonotype was counted ten times or more. This chain uses TRBV20-1 with TRBJ1-2; D is possibly TRBD1 (5 bases). V shed 0 bases and J shed 7 bases, with 12 bases lying between them. This CDR3 comprises 13 residues. Looked up from germline, CDR1 is DFQATT and CDR2 is SNEGSKA (reference sequence). The DNA of the CDR3 is TGCAGTGCTAGAGATCTCAGGGTGCGTGGCTACACCTTC. Translated, it gives CSARDLRVRGYTF.

This clonotype was seen ten or more times. The chain is built from TRBV7-8 and TRBJ1-4; D ambiguous. The V and J ends lost 1 base and 8 bases respectively, with 11 bases between them. This CDR3 has 14 residues. CDR1 is SGHVS and CDR2 is FQNEAQ in the germline V gene. The CDR3 region is CASSLVTSREKLFF. For the CDR3, the DNA is TGTGCCAGCAGCTTAGTCACCTCGCGGGAAAAACTGTTTTTT.

The chain couples TRBV5-6 to TRBJ2-3; 14 bases align to TRBD2. Germline V gene lookup returns CDR1 SGHDT and CDR2 YYEEEE. Trimming took 0 bases from V and 4 from J; bases not matched to a gene: 10. There are 19 residues in the CDR3. DNA of the CDR3: TGTGCCAGCAGCTTGGCCGGACTAGCGGGGGGTACTAGCTCAGATACGCAGTATTTT. It is translated as CASSLAGLAGGTSSDTQYF. Using reference TRBV5-6 and TRBJ2-3 for the parts outside the CDR3, the full variable domain is DAGVTQSPTHLIKTRGQQVTLRCSPKSGHDTVSWYQQALGQGPQFIFQYYEEEERQRGNFPDRFSGHQFPNYSSELNVNALLLGDSALYLCASSLAGLAGGTSSDTQYFGPGTRLTVL.

Many counts were recorded for this clonotype. This chain uses TRBV5-1 with TRBJ2-3; no firm D call. The CDR3 spans 12 residues. Trimming took 1 base from V and 11 from J, leaving 11 bases between them. CDR1 is SGHRS, CDR2 YFSETQ, per germline. CDR3 in DNA: TGCGCCAGCAGCTTGATCCCTCCCGAGCAGTATTTT. Protein sequence: CASSLIPPEQYF.

This clonotype was found many times. V usage is TRBV7-6 and J usage is TRBJ1-6; D is uncertain. Germline V gene data show CDR1 as SGHVS and CDR2 as FNYEAQ. The CDR3 has 14 amino acids. Trimming pared 1 base from V and 8 bases from J, leaving 9 bases between. The CDR3 is CASSLGYRDSPLHF. CDR3 nucleotide sequence: TGTGCCAGCAGCTTAGGGTATAGGGATTCACCCCTCCACTTT.

This clonotype was observed at least ten times. The chain recombines TRBV6-5 with TRBJ2-2; D gene unclear. The CDR3 totals 15 residues. The germline V gene encodes CDR1 MNHEY and CDR2 SVGAGI. V was trimmed by 1 base and J by 0 bases, leaving 6 bases between them. The CDR3 reads CASSYYTTNTGELFF. The DNA for the CDR3 is TGTGCCAGCAGTTACTATACAACGAACACCGGGGAGCTGTTTTTT.

This clonotype was counted many times. The CDR3 protein is CSVEEFSYNEQFF. The CDR3 DNA sequence: TGCAGCGTTGAAGAATTCTCCTACAATGAGCAGTTCTTC. This chain uses TRBV29-1 with TRBJ2-1; D is undetermined. Germline CDR1 is SQVTM and CDR2 is ANQGSEA. Trimming removed 0 bases at V and 0 bases at J, with 3 bases between. This CDR3 is built from 13 residues.

This clonotype was seen at least ten times. The rearrangement links TRBV20-1 to TRBJ2-7; D assignment may be TRBD1 or TRBD2 (5 bases each). CDR3 size: 15 residues. V lost 0 bases, J lost 2 bases, and 14 bases lay in between. CDR1 is DFQATT and CDR2 is SNEGSKA in the germline V gene (reference sequence). CDR3 DNA sequence: TGCAGTGCTAGAGATCCAGCTGGGGGAACCTACGAGCAGTACTTC. Protein product: CSARDPAGGTYEQYF.

The J gene is TRBJ1-1, the V gene TRBV18; the D is unclear. The CDR3 contains 14 residues. The V gene's germline CDR1 is KGHSH and CDR2 LQKENI. With 3 bases removed from V and 4 bases from J, the gap between germline ends came to 12 bases. CDR3 loop: CASSPFFLGTEAFF. CDR3 DNA: TGTGCCAGCTCACCTTTTTTCTTGGGCACTGAAGCTTTCTTT.

This clonotype was seen many times. The rearrangement uses TRBV4-1 and TRBJ2-2; TRBD2 agrees at 10 bases. CDR3 length: 15 amino acids. Trimming removed 4 bases from V and 6 bases from J; junction bases left unmatched: 5. CDR1 MGHRA and CDR2 YSYEKL come from the germline V gene. The chain's CDR3 is CASSPLAGVSGELFF. The CDR3 region has the DNA TGCGCCAGCAGCCCCCTAGCGGGAGTTTCCGGGGAGCTGTTTTTT.